The 10 T cell receptor beta chains below were found in one sample sequenced in a study of PD-1 blockade in classical Hodgkin lymphoma. Time point noted: cycle 4 day 1 (C4D1), after less than 7 weeks of nivolumab. There was relapse after autologous stem cell transplantation in every patient, and there was variation in brentuximab vedotin exposure. TCRdb's table, derived via immunoSEQ multiplex PCR, lists solely in-frame clones and lacks some. The data contain 80,000 to 100,000 clones, roughly 91% of them singletons. Material: peripheral blood mononuclear cells (PBMCs), obtained before the fourth cycle of nivolumab. The receptors stem from a human donor with classical Hodgkin lymphoma.

The chain uses TRBV27 and TRBJ2-1; 8 bases are shared with TRBD2. Germline V gives CDR1 MNHEY, CDR2 SMNVEV (reference sequence). The length of the CDR3 is 16 residues. The V segment lost 10 bases and the J segment 0 bases; nucleotides outside the gene matches: 11. CDR3 amino acids: CATGGVAGSSYNEQFF. Here the CDR3 DNA reads TGTGCCACGGGAGGGGTAGCGGGCAGCTCCTACAATGAGCAGTTCTTC.

This clone was picked up one time. This sequence joins TRBV9 and TRBJ2-1; either TRBD1 or TRBD2 may fit D (5 bases each). The germline CDR1 and CDR2 sequences are SGDLS and YYNGEE. Trimming pared 7 bases from V and 1 base from J, leaving 12 bases between. CDR3 length equals 14 residues. The CDR3 protein is CASRGASSYNEQFF. CDR3 DNA: TGTGCCAGCCGAGGGGCTTCATCCTACAATGAGCAGTTCTTC.

This clone was detected only a few times. This sequence joins TRBV2 and TRBJ1-2, with D unresolved. The CDR3 consists of 14 residues. V gave up 5 bases and J gave up 4 bases, with 14 bases separating them. Germline V lookup: CDR1 SNHLY, CDR2 FYNNEI. Written as DNA, the CDR3 is TGTGCCAGCAGTCTACCGGGATCCATCTATGGCTACACCTTC. This gives the protein CASSLPGSIYGYTF.

The rearrangement links TRBV30 to TRBJ1-2; D remains ambiguous. The V gene's germline CDR1 is GTSNPN and CDR2 SVGIG (reference sequence). CDR3 size: 13 residues. V was pared by 1 base and J by 8 bases, with 14 bases between. In nucleotides, the CDR3 is TGTGCCTGGAGTGCCACGAGGGAGATCGGCTACACCTTC. It is translated as CAWSATREIGYTF.

This chain uses TRBV7-9 with TRBJ1-4; D might be TRBD1 (5 bases). V was pared by 3 bases and J by 6 bases, with 14 bases between. The CDR3 is 15 amino acids. The germline V gene encodes CDR1 SEHNR and CDR2 FQNEAQ (reference sequence). Here the CDR3 reads CASSFVGPRDEKLFF. CDR3 bases: TGTGCCAGCAGCTTCGTAGGCCCCAGGGATGAAAAACTGTTTTTT.

The chain joins TRBV13 to TRBJ2-7; D is unclear. V lost 3 bases to trimming and J lost 7 bases, with 10 bases between them. The germline CDR1 and CDR2 sequences are PRHDT and FYEKMQ (reference sequence). The CDR3 extends over 12 amino acids. Written as DNA, the CDR3 is TGTGCCAGCAGCTTTGGGTCTGCGGAGCAGTACTTC. This gives the protein CASSFGSAEQYF.

This chain uses TRBV6-5 with TRBJ2-7, with 8 bases lining up with TRBD2. This CDR3 contains 15 residues. The germline gives CDR1 MNHEY, CDR2 SVGAGI. After removal of 8 bases from V and 4 bases from J, the junction contained 13 bases not matched to a gene. In DNA, the CDR3 is TGTGCCAGCCGTATTCAAGCGGGAGATCTTTACGAGCAGTACTTC. As protein: CASRIQAGDLYEQYF.

The chain joins TRBV11-2 to TRBJ2-1, with D possibly TRBD2 on 6 matching bases. Germline-derived CDR1 and CDR2 are SGHAT and FQNNGV. V lost 1 base and J 10 bases, leaving 14 bases between the germline ends. The CDR3 consists of 14 residues. The CDR3 loop reads CASSLGSGPREQFF. CDR3 coding DNA: TGTGCCAGCAGCTTAGGAAGCGGGCCCCGCGAGCAGTTCTTC.

The chain employs TRBV7-3 and TRBJ2-3, with TRBD2 matching over 11 bases. CDR1 is SGHTA and CDR2 is FQGTGA in the germline V gene. V dropped 2 bases and J dropped 8; count of bases not matched to a gene: 12. The CDR3 length is 17 residues. The CDR3 is CASSLGRASGRSPTQYF. CDR3 in DNA: TGTGCCAGCAGCTTAGGCCGGGCTAGCGGGAGGAGCCCTACGCAGTATTTT.

The rearrangement joins TRBV4-1 to TRBJ1-4; D gene unclear. The germline V gene has CDR1 MGHRA and CDR2 YSYEKL. The ends were cut back, 1 base at V and 7 bases at J, with 16 bases in the middle. CDR3 size: 16 residues. The CDR3 region has the DNA TGCGCCAGCAGCCAAGTTCCGGACTTCTCCCTTGAAAAACTGTTTTTT. The encoded protein is CASSQVPDFSLEKLFF.